This T cell receptor beta chain derives from a study of T cell responses to AZD1222 COVID-19 vaccine (dated by TCRdb to the early 2020s). With respect to the entire study: Because spike-specific TCR depth and breadth did not differ between the two schedules, AZD1222 recipients who got a second dose at roughly 4 weeks were pooled with those who got a second dose at roughly 12 weeks. TCR sequencing covered some 250 trial participants: 200 to 220 given two doses of AZD1222 and some 25 given two doses of MenACWY control vaccine. Enrollment into the trials was organized by age into subgroups of 18-55, 56-69 and 70-plus years, and those subgroups contained approximately 160, 26 and 62 TCR-sequenced participants, respectively. The paper's findings and limits, for the study overall: Epitopes outside the regions mutated in the B.1.351 and B.1.1.7 variants were reportedly recognized by nearly half of the unique spike-specific TCRs. No day 14 peak-response samples were available, so repertoires were characterized only after the peak T cell response. Conclusions about previously exposed vaccinees are limited, since just five or six AZD1222 recipients were seropositive for SARS-CoV-2 at baseline. A significant rise in spike-specific TCR breadth and depth was observed after two AZD1222 doses relative to day 0 and relative to MenACWY recipients. CD4 TCRs associated with the vaccine covered the entire spike protein, and the dominant responses were in regions 160-218 and 743-854. In the small 56-69-year group, the increase in depth fell short of significance, most likely because of low power. Participants were mostly white British and included more females than males, and it was suggested by the authors that clonal diversity may have been underestimated.

This clone was counted a single time. Its antigen is still unknown. No base-level quality is on record; no much larger clone is a single base apart. The CDR3 regions of human TCRbeta chains were analyzed by immunosequencing. On the authors' methods: Repertoire TCRs were matched against a reference library of SARS-CoV-2-specific TCRs generated with the MIRA antigen-specificity platform. Breadth was defined as the fraction of unique TCRs that were SARS-CoV-2-associated, and depth was defined as the fraction of total T cells that were SARS-CoV-2-associated. Using the MIRA data, each spike-specific TCR was mapped to the spike region that the TCR reacts to and placed in a CD4 or CD8 class. Log10-transformed breadth and depth values were compared by one-way ANOVA with Sidak's multiple comparisons tests. The clones in this table, taken by TCRdb from immuneACCESS, are in-frame only. Not every clone is retained; where verified, under half of the shortfall comes from an unresolved V gene, and the cause of the rest is unknown. V, J and clone size derive from that table, while D and trimming were established from the DNA sequence. This sample is represented by 110,000 to 150,000 clones; 70% to 90% of them were singletons. The ten biggest clones cover about 8% of the sample.

The time point label of this sample denotes: baseline before first vaccination. Samples from vaccinated people were obtained from the UK trials COV001 and COV002, which included a single-blind randomized controlled phase 2/3 trial of AZD1222 (ChAdOx1 nCoV-19) in healthy adults. For TCRbeta chain sequencing, PBMC samples were collected from trial participants at day 0 and at day 28 after the second dose. CDR1 SGHKS and CDR2 YYEKEE were looked up in the germline V gene (reference sequence). V trim: 3 bases; J trim: 2 bases; unmatched bases: 7. The CDR3 holds 15 amino acids from the cysteine to the phenylalanine. Only the CDR3 part of the read is kept: 45 bases, read in frame from the first base.

The rearranged segments are TRBV5-5 and TRBJ2-7; TRBD1 matches 8 bases in the middle. The source was peripheral blood, collected on day 0 of AZD1222 vaccination. The TCR was taken from an adult in good health. The DNA sequence is given as TGTGCCAGCAGCTGGGGACAGGTAGCACCCTACGAGCAGTACTTC. Translated, it gives CASSWGQVAPYEQYF.